The next 25 T cell receptor beta chains were all read from a single sample in a study of shared clonotypes between healthy human individuals. Produced via immunoSEQ multiplex PCR; TCRdb's table is partial and in-frame only. The table has roughly 2.6 million clones, roughly 92% seen once. The sample consisted of naive CD4+ T cells sorted from blood. The sample's subset: CD45RA+ positively selected. The receptors were sampled from a man between 18 and 29 years old in good health.

The chain links TRBV5-1 to TRBJ2-5; D not certain. This CDR3 is built from 14 residues. Germline CDR1 reads SGHRS; CDR2 reads YFSETQ. The V and J ends lost 1 base and 4 bases respectively, with 11 bases between them. CDR3 coding DNA: TGCGCCAGCAGCTTGCCCACCCTTCCAGAGACCCAGTACTTC. Amino acid sequence: CASSLPTLPETQYF.

The chain carries TRBV18 and TRBJ2-6; no clear D. This CDR3 is built from 13 residues. CDR1 and CDR2 from the germline V gene are KGHSH and LQKENI. Trimming took 2 bases from V and 7 from J, leaving 6 bases between them. The CDR3 spells CASSPVGANVLTF. The CDR3 DNA reads TGTGCCAGCTCACCAGTGGGAGCCAACGTCCTGACTTTC.

V and J are TRBV9 and TRBJ2-7, with TRBD2 as a possible D gene (6 bases). The CDR3 spans 16 residues. Germline CDR1 is SGDLS and CDR2 is YYNGEE. V lost 4 bases and J lost 2, with 19 bases in between. The DNA of the CDR3 is TGTGCCAGCAGCCCGCTTGTGGAGACGGGAGCCTACGAGCAGTACTTC. Its protein is CASSPLVETGAYEQYF.

This chain connects TRBV27 to TRBJ1-1; 9 bases match TRBD1. Trimming cost V 4 bases and J 11 bases; bases outside gene matches: 11. CDR1 and CDR2 from the germline V gene are MNHEY and SMNVEV (reference sequence). The CDR3 length is 14 residues. The CDR3 spells CASSYSGTGLSAFF. DNA of the CDR3: TGTGCCAGCAGTTATTCCGGGACAGGGTTGTCGGCTTTCTTT.

The chain has TRBV29-1 and TRBJ2-1; 8 bases are shared with TRBD2. CDR3 size: 13 residues. Germline loops: CDR1 SQVTM, CDR2 ANQGSEA. After removal of 6 bases from V and 4 bases from J, the junction contained 5 bases not matched to a gene. In DNA form, the CDR3 reads TGCAGCGTCTTGCGGGGGGAGTACAATGAGCAGTTCTTC. This encodes CSVLRGEYNEQFF.

This clone appeared a single time. The rearrangement uses TRBV6-6 and TRBJ2-1; 9 positions match TRBD1. The CDR3 spans 15 residues. From germline, CDR1 is MNHNY and CDR2 SVGAGI (reference sequence). Unmatched junction bases numbered 11, after V lost 8 bases and J lost 6 bases. CDR3 loop: CASAYRDRVGNEQFF. The CDR3 nucleotides read TGTGCCAGCGCTTACCGGGACAGGGTCGGCAATGAGCAGTTCTTC.

This chain links TRBV18 with TRBJ2-7; TRBD1 or TRBD2 may be the D gene (5 bases each). CDR3 length: 14 residues. Germline-derived CDR1 and CDR2 are KGHSH and LQKENI. The V and J ends lost 8 bases and 0 bases respectively, with 14 bases between them. The CDR3 loop is CASRLGDGSYEQYF. As DNA, the CDR3 is TGTGCCAGCCGTCTTGGGGACGGCTCCTACGAGCAGTACTTC.

This chain connects TRBV28 to TRBJ2-1; D not resolved. Germline lookup yields CDR1 MDHEN and CDR2 SYDVKM. The CDR3 loop spans 14 amino acids. V dropped 5 bases and J dropped 6 bases, with 14 bases sitting between them. The CDR3 protein is CASSPPPGPNEQFF. CDR3 bases: TGTGCCAGCAGTCCTCCCCCGGGCCCCAATGAGCAGTTCTTC.

This rearrangement joins TRBV2 to TRBJ1-2; no clear D gene. Germline V CDR1 and CDR2: SNHLY, FYNNEI. The CDR3 length is 14 residues. Trimming took 3 bases from V and 6 from J, leaving 14 bases between them. The DNA for the CDR3 is TGTGCCAGCAGTGACAGGACGAGGGCAAATGGCTACACCTTC. Encoded protein: CASSDRTRANGYTF. Variable domain in full (rest from reference TRBV2 and TRBJ1-2): EPEVTQTPSHQVTQMGQEVILRCVPISNHLYFYWYRQILGQKVEFLVSFYNNEISEKSEIFDDQFSVERPDGSNFTLKIRSTKLEDSAMYFCASSDRTRANGYTFGSGTRLTVV.

The J gene is TRBJ1-2, the V gene TRBV7-2; tentative D call: TRBD1 (5 bases). This CDR3 is built from 14 residues. Trimming pared 0 bases from V and 6 bases from J, leaving 11 bases between. From germline, CDR1 is SGHTA and CDR2 FQGNSA. The CDR3 protein is CASSLAQGLNGYTF. The CDR3 DNA is TGTGCCAGCAGCTTAGCGCAGGGATTGAATGGCTACACCTTC.

This sequence joins TRBV18 and TRBJ1-5; 7 bases map to TRBD1. J lost 7 bases, V lost 5 bases, and 8 bases had no gene match. The germline gives CDR1 KGHSH, CDR2 LQKENI. There are 14 residues in the CDR3. The CDR3 nucleotides read TGTGCCAGCTCATCCGACAGGGCTCGACAGCCCCAGCATTTT. Protein sequence: CASSSDRARQPQHF.

The chain has TRBV6-5 and TRBJ1-4, with a weak D call TRBD1 (6 bases). There are 14 residues in the CDR3. V lost 5 bases to trimming and J lost 5 bases, with 12 bases between them. Germline V gives CDR1 MNHEY, CDR2 SVGAGI. For the CDR3, the DNA is TGTGCCAGCAGTCACGGGGGCAAAAATGAAAAACTGTTTTTT. The encoded protein is CASSHGGKNEKLFF.

The CDR3 protein is CASSYLSGSSYEQYF. CDR3 nucleotide sequence: TGTGCCAGCAGTTATTTGTCGGGGAGCTCCTACGAGCAGTACTTC. The chain has TRBV6-6 and TRBJ2-7; maybe TRBD2 (5 bases). Looked up from germline, CDR1 is MNHNY and CDR2 is SVGAGI (reference sequence). V lost 3 bases and J 0 bases, leaving 12 bases between the germline ends. There are 15 residues in the CDR3.

A single count supports this clone. The chain employs TRBV25-1 and TRBJ2-2, with D perhaps TRBD2 (5 bases). V gave up 7 bases and J gave up 0 bases, with 12 bases separating them. CDR1 and CDR2 from the germline V gene are MGHDK and SYGVNS. The CDR3 consists of 15 residues. CDR3 loop: CASKGEPANTGELFF. CDR3 nucleotide sequence: TGTGCCAGCAAGGGAGAGCCCGCGAACACCGGGGAGCTGTTTTTT. Full variable domain (missing parts from reference TRBV25-1 and TRBJ2-2): EADIYQTPRYLVIGTGKKITLECSQTMGHDKMYWYQQDPGMELHLIHYSYGVNSTEKGDLSSESTVSRIRTEHFPLTLESARPSHTSQYLCASKGEPANTGELFFGEGSRLTVL.

The chain couples TRBV11-2 to TRBJ2-2; 11 bases match TRBD2. The CDR3 is made up of 16 amino acids. V was clipped by 5 bases and J by 0 bases; unmatched bases: 2. Germline V gene sequence: CDR1 SGHAT, CDR2 FQNNGV. The DNA of the CDR3 is TGTGCCAGCAGCAAGGGACTAGCGGCGAACACCGGGGAGCTGTTTTTT. Its protein product is CASSKGLAANTGELFF.

This clone was seen only once. This rearrangement joins TRBV19 to TRBJ1-1, with D unresolved. The CDR3 consists of 14 residues. V gave up 1 base and J gave up 4 bases, with 10 bases separating them. Per germline, CDR1 LNHDA and CDR2 SQIVND (reference sequence). As DNA, the CDR3 is TGTGCCAGTAGTATAGTCTGGGCCGGCACTGAAGCTTTCTTT. Amino acids: CASSIVWAGTEAFF.

V and J are TRBV11-2 and TRBJ2-2; TRBD1 is a possible D gene (6 bases). V lost 5 bases, J lost 5 bases, and 12 bases lay in between. Germline V gives CDR1 SGHAT, CDR2 FQNNGV. The CDR3 extends over 14 amino acids. In DNA form, the CDR3 reads TGTGCCAGCAGCGGACAGACCATAACCGGGGAGCTGTTTTTT. Amino acids: CASSGQTITGELFF.

Regarding this clone: One junction end does not reproduce the germline sequence, and a read error may be involved. In DNA form, the CDR3 reads TGCGCCAGCAGCCCCGGGACTAGCGGGAGCCACAACCACTTC. Residues: CASSPGTSGSHNHF. The chain recombines TRBV5-1 with TRBJ2-7, with TRBD2 identical over 14 bases. The V gene's germline CDR1 is SGHRS and CDR2 YFSETQ. The CDR3 is 14 amino acids.

The chain's CDR3 is CASSLKTRGLFQETQYF. In nucleotides, the CDR3 is TGTGCCAGCAGCTTAAAGACCCGGGGCCTATTCCAAGAGACCCAGTACTTC. J is TRBJ2-5 and V is TRBV7-2; the D call may be TRBD1 or TRBD2 (5 bases each). This CDR3 region has 17 residues. Trimming removed 2 bases at V and 1 base at J, with 17 bases between. Germline assignment: CDR1 SGHTA and CDR2 FQGNSA.

The chain employs TRBV5-1 and TRBJ2-3, with 7 bases aligning to TRBD2. The ends lost 4 bases at V and 4 bases at J; junction bases unmatched: 12. Germline CDR1 is SGHRS and CDR2 is YFSETQ. The CDR3 has 16 amino acids. CDR3 sequence reads: CASSGRPGGISDTQYF. The CDR3 DNA sequence: TGCGCCAGCAGCGGACGACCCGGGGGGATCTCAGATACGCAGTATTTT.

The rearrangement links TRBV7-9 to TRBJ2-1; the match to TRBD2 covers 8 bases. Germline CDR1 and CDR2: SEHNR and FQNEAQ (reference sequence). V lost 1 base to trimming and J lost 2 bases; unmatched junction nucleotides: 1. The CDR3 length is 15 residues. The CDR3 nucleotides read TGTGCCAGCAGCTTAGACGGGAGGGCCTACAATGAGCAGTTCTTC. This encodes CASSLDGRAYNEQFF.

This chain joins TRBV5-1 and TRBJ2-3, with D unresolved. Trimming removed 0 bases from V and 2 bases from J, with 7 bases in between. The CDR3 loop spans 14 amino acids. Germline V gene lookup returns CDR1 SGHRS and CDR2 YFSETQ. CDR3 DNA sequence: TGCGCCAGCAGCTTGGTGTGGGACACAGATACGCAGTATTTT. This codes for CASSLVWDTDTQYF.

The chain links TRBV7-9 to TRBJ2-1; D gene ambiguous. The germline gives CDR1 SEHNR, CDR2 FQNEAQ (reference sequence). CDR3 length equals 14 residues. The ends were cut back, 1 base at V and 4 bases at J, with 8 bases in the middle. CDR3 protein: CASSLVSGYNEQFF. CDR3 sequence (DNA): TGTGCCAGCAGCTTAGTCTCCGGTTACAATGAGCAGTTCTTC.

The chain combines TRBV6-1 with TRBJ1-5; D is perhaps TRBD1 (6 bases). The V gene's germline CDR1 is MNHNS and CDR2 SASEGT. Trimming left V 10 bases short and J 4 bases short, with 14 bases between. This CDR3 spans 13 amino acids. The CDR3 loop is CAITGGGNQPQHF. CDR3 in DNA: TGTGCCATCACGGGGGGCGGGAATCAGCCCCAGCATTTT.

This chain links TRBV7-3 with TRBJ2-3; no clear D. CDR1 SGHTA and CDR2 FQGTGA come from the germline V gene. Trimming stripped 5 bases from V and 0 bases from J, with 12 bases between. The CDR3 loop spans 15 amino acids. CDR3 residues: CASSPDVASTDTQYF. The CDR3 bases are TGTGCCAGCAGCCCGGACGTCGCTAGCACAGATACGCAGTATTTT.